This T cell receptor beta chain was found in a study of T cells in Graves' hyperthyroidism and ophthalmopathy. RNA transcripts were the template for amplifying TCR beta CDR3 regions. HTBI primers were used for first-round RT-PCR of the TCR CDR3. TCRdb analysed the multiplex PCR reads with MiXCR anew, one entry per CDR3 protein. This sample yields 550,000 to 850,000 distinct CDR3 sequences, of which approximately 18% are seen a single time; around 17% belongs to the top ten. PBMCs were sourced from approximately 9.3 ml fresh peripheral blood. The V and J ends lost 2 bases and 0 bases, in that order; junction bases with no gene match: 2. The germline V gene has CDR1 KGHSH and CDR2 LQKENI. The CDR3 runs to 16 residues. This clonotype was seen many times.

The specimen sequenced was blood. This clonotype was obtained from a woman between 45 and 65 years old with Graves' hyperthyroidism that later progressed to Graves' ophthalmopathy. J is TRBJ2-3 and V is TRBV18; TRBD2 agrees at 10 bases. The CDR3 protein is CASSPTSGISTDTQYF. CDR3 sequence (DNA): TGTGCCAGCTCACCAACTAGCGGGATCAGCACAGATACGCAGTATTTT. The entire variable domain, with the rest obtained from reference TRBV18 and TRBJ2-3, is as follows: NAGVMQNPRHLVRRRGQEARLRCSPMKGHSHVYWYRQLPEEGLKFMVYLQKENIIDESGMPKERFSAEFPKEGPSILRIQQVVRGDSAAYFCASSPTSGISTDTQYFGPGTRLTVL.